This T cell receptor beta chain was obtained from a study of blood T cell repertoires in COVID-19. Study in general: The samples span acute and convalescent COVID-19 from the United States, Italy and Spain. PBMCs, B-cell-depleted T cells, or T cells provided the cDNA or gDNA that made up the material.

In the original analysis: Nucleated cell counts were estimated from reference gene primer amplification. Profiled with immunoSEQ multiplex PCR; TCRdb holds only in-frame clones, not every one. From that table come the V and J calls and clone size; the DNA was used to work out D and trimming. Here the sample spans 20,000 to 25,000 clones, over 75% being singletons. The CDR3 is 12 residues long. The chain has TRBV21-1 and TRBJ1-6. TRBV21-1 is recorded as a pseudogene. The sample comprised peripheral blood. This TCR derives from a man between 45 and 60 years old with active COVID-19. The CDR3 nucleotides read TGTGCCAGCAGCTCTCTAGGTTCACCCCTCCACTTT. Residues: CASSSLGSPLHF.